The rows below give T cell receptor beta chains drawn from one sample of a study of shared clonotypes between healthy human individuals. Assay used: immunoSEQ multiplex PCR; TCRdb lists only in-frame clones, some missing. The sample has roughly 1,100,000 clones, approximately 72% seen once. Sample: memory CD4+ T cells sorted from blood. The receptor set was obtained from a man younger than 35 in good health. Both conserved end residues are part of each CDR3. The order of the fields is J gene, D gene, V gene, clone size, CDR3 DNA, CDR3 protein. D genes are given only for firm matches. Clone size appears in some rows only: once, few, many, or a class for an expanded clone.

J gene: TRBJ1-6; D gene: -; V gene: TRBV11-3; clone size: -; CDR3 DNA: TGTGCCAGCAGCTTGGGGGAAAATTCACCCCTCCACTTT; CDR3 protein: CASSLGENSPLHF
J gene: TRBJ2-5; D gene: -; V gene: TRBV9; clone size: -; CDR3 DNA: TGTGCCAGCAGCGTAGGAAACGCCGGGGAGACCCAGTACTTC; CDR3 protein: CASSVGNAGETQYF
J gene: TRBJ2-1; D gene: -; V gene: TRBV10-1; clone size: -; CDR3 DNA: TGCGCCAGCAGCGGACAGCTCGGCTCCTACAATGAGCAGTTCTTC; CDR3 protein: CASSGQLGSYNEQFF
J gene: TRBJ2-1; D gene: TRBD2; V gene: TRBV7-6; clone size: -; CDR3 DNA: TGTGCCAGCAGCTCAAGCGAGATAGCGGGGATACGATACGGTGAGCAGTTCTTC; CDR3 protein: CASSSSEIAGIRYGEQFF
J gene: TRBJ2-3; D gene: -; V gene: TRBV5-1; clone size: -; CDR3 DNA: TGCGCCAGCAGATTTACTTTCATTGGCACAGATACGCAGTATTTT; CDR3 protein: CASRFTFIGTDTQYF
J gene: TRBJ2-2; D gene: -; V gene: TRBV11-2; clone size: -; CDR3 DNA: TGTGCCAGCAGCTTAGCGGGGACCGGGGAGCTGTTTTTT; CDR3 protein: CASSLAGTGELFF
J gene: TRBJ1-4; D gene: -; V gene: TRBV9; clone size: -; CDR3 DNA: TGTGCCAGCAGCGTAGGGAATTCTAATGAAAAACTGTTTTTT; CDR3 protein: CASSVGNSNEKLFF
J gene: TRBJ2-5; D gene: TRBD1; V gene: TRBV5-8; clone size: -; CDR3 DNA: TGTGCCAGCAGCCGCCCCATCCTCTACAGGGGACAGGAGACCCAGTACTTC; CDR3 protein: CASSRPILYRGQETQYF
J gene: TRBJ1-6; D gene: -; V gene: TRBV5-1; clone size: few; CDR3 DNA: TGCGCCAGCAGCTACGGACAGCCGAATCTTAATTCACCCCTCCACTTT; CDR3 protein: CASSYGQPNLNSPLHF
J gene: TRBJ2-7; D gene: TRBD2; V gene: TRBV4-2; clone size: -; CDR3 DNA: TGTGCCAGCAGCCCGAAAACGCTGGGACTATCCTACGAGCAGTACTTC; CDR3 protein: CASSPKTLGLSYEQYF
J gene: TRBJ2-7; D gene: TRBD2; V gene: TRBV19; clone size: -; CDR3 DNA: TGTGCCAGTAGTACAACTAGCGGGGGGCGACCCTACGAGCAGTACTTC; CDR3 protein: CASSTTSGGRPYEQYF
J gene: TRBJ2-5; D gene: -; V gene: TRBV28; clone size: -; CDR3 DNA: TGTGCCAGCAGGTTTCAATGGACAGAAGAGACCCAGTACTTC; CDR3 protein: CASRFQWTEETQYF
J gene: TRBJ1-1; D gene: -; V gene: TRBV5-1; clone size: -; CDR3 DNA: TGCGCCAGCAGCTTGTGGGGAGGGTCTGAAGCTTTCTTT; CDR3 protein: CASSLWGGSEAFF
J gene: TRBJ2-5; D gene: -; V gene: TRBV9; clone size: -; CDR3 DNA: TGTGCCAGCAGCGCCCAGTCCCAGGGAACGCCTAGCGAAGAGACCCAGTACTTC; CDR3 protein: CASSAQSQGTPSEETQYF
J gene: TRBJ2-5; D gene: -; V gene: TRBV10-3; clone size: -; CDR3 DNA: TGTGCCACTCAGACTCAAGAGACCCAGTACTTC; CDR3 protein: CATQTQETQYF
J gene: TRBJ2-6; D gene: -; V gene: TRBV19; clone size: -; CDR3 DNA: TGTGCCAGTTTCCCGGGGACGACAGGGGCCAACGTCCTGACTTTC; CDR3 protein: CASFPGTTGANVLTF
J gene: TRBJ2-1; D gene: -; V gene: TRBV5-1; clone size: -; CDR3 DNA: TGCGCCAGCAGCTTGCCGCAAAACGAGCAGTTCTTC; CDR3 protein: CASSLPQNEQFF
J gene: TRBJ2-1; D gene: -; V gene: TRBV5-1; clone size: -; CDR3 DNA: TGCGCCAGCAGCTCGGCTGGGAATAGCGCCTCCTCCTACAATGAGCAGTTCTTC; CDR3 protein: CASSSAGNSASSYNEQFF
J gene: TRBJ1-3; D gene: -; V gene: TRBV11-2; clone size: -; CDR3 DNA: TGTGCCAGCAGCTTAGAGGCCAATCGAAACACCATATATTTT; CDR3 protein: CASSLEANRNTIYF
J gene: TRBJ1-4; D gene: -; V gene: TRBV7-8; clone size: -; CDR3 DNA: TGTGCCAGCAGCTTAAGTAATGAAAAACTGTTTTTT; CDR3 protein: CASSLSNEKLFF
J gene: TRBJ2-3; D gene: TRBD1; V gene: TRBV6-5; clone size: -; CDR3 DNA: TGTGCCAGCAGCCCCTCGAGGGGGCGTACAGATACGCAGTATTTT; CDR3 protein: CASSPSRGRTDTQYF